Listed below are T cell receptor beta chains from one sample, sequenced in a study of blood T cell repertoires in COVID-19. Using immunoSEQ multiplex PCR, the repertoire was profiled, and TCRdb retains in-frame clones only, with some absent. The table records over 45,000 clones, 65% to 90% of them present only once. Sequencing was carried out using peripheral blood. Receptors originate from a woman at least 80 years old with acute or convalescent COVID-19. Both conserved end residues are part of each CDR3. D genes are given only for firm matches.

V	J	D	DNA	CDR3
TRBV5-1	TRBJ2-1	TRBD2	TGCGCCAGCAGCTTGGTAGGAGCGGGGGGGCTCGAGCAGTTCTTC	CASSLVGAGGLEQFF
TRBV5-5	TRBJ2-7	TRBD2	TGTGCCAGCAGCCGCGCGGGGGGCGGGACTAGCAGCTCCTACGAGCAGTACTTC	CASSRAGGGTSSSYEQYF
TRBV30	TRBJ1-5	TRBD1	TGTGCCTGGAGTGTACAGGGGAGAAATCAGCCCCAGCATTTT	CAWSVQGRNQPQHF
TRBV7-2	TRBJ2-5	-	TGTGCCAGCGGGGGGAGTGGATCCCAAGAGACCCAGTACTTC	CASGGSGSQETQYF
TRBV11-3	TRBJ2-7	TRBD1	TGTGCCAGCAGCGCACAACAGGGGACAGGGGAGCAGTACTTC	CASSAQQGTGEQYF
TRBV6-5	TRBJ2-2	-	TGTGCCAGCAGTCCTCCCGGGAGAGGGATGGGGGAGCTGTTTTTT	CASSPPGRGMGELFF
TRBV6-5	TRBJ1-2	TRBD1	TGTGCCAGCAGTTCCGGCTCGACAGGGATCGGCTACACCTTC	CASSSGSTGIGYTF
TRBV19	TRBJ1-1	-	TGTGCCAGTAGATCCATCGGCCACAGGGAAGTCAACACTGAAGCTTTCTTT	CASRSIGHREVNTEAFF
TRBV9	TRBJ1-1	-	TGTGCCAGCAGCGCCGCCGGGGGGGGGAACACTGAAGCTTTCTTT	CASSAAGGGNTEAFF
TRBV11-2	TRBJ1-2	TRBD1	TGTGCCAGCAGCCGCTGGGGGACAGCGACTAACTATGGCTACACCTTC	CASSRWGTATNYGYTF
TRBV5-4	TRBJ2-3	TRBD2	TGTGCCAGCAGTCCCCGAGCTAGCGGGGGAGCAGATACGCAGTATTTT	CASSPRASGGADTQYF